These 27 T cell receptor beta chains came from one sample sequenced in a study of blood T cells in healthy people across ages. A second PCR, run for roughly 7 to 12 cycles, used a sample-barcoded 5' primer plus a J-beta primer mix. One entry per CDR3 protein results from TCRdb running MiXCR on the 5' RACE reads. The sample lists about 1.5 million distinct CDR3 sequences, 35% to 45% occurring once. Sequencing was done on a sample of blood. These receptor sequences come from a young woman in good health.

The chain couples TRBV7-2 to TRBJ2-1; 12 nucleotides agree with TRBD2. V lost 2 bases, J lost 4 bases, and 6 bases stayed unmatched. Looked up from germline, CDR1 is SGHTA and CDR2 is FQGNSA. This CDR3 spans 17 amino acids. The CDR3 protein is CASSLSLAGGLYNEQFF. Here the CDR3 DNA reads TGTGCCAGCAGCTTATCGCTAGCGGGGGGGCTGTACAATGAGCAGTTCTTC.

This clonotype has a handful of counts. The chain has TRBV12-3 or TRBV12-4 and TRBJ2-3; 9 nucleotides align to TRBD2. The CDR3 runs 16 residues. The ends lost 3 bases at V and 2 bases at J; junction bases unmatched: 6. The CDR3 DNA is TGTGCCAGCAGTTTTACTGCGGGGGGGTCCACAGATACGCAGTATTTT. The encoded protein is CASSFTAGGSTDTQYF.

DNA for the CDR3: TGTGCCAGCAGCTTATATCCCTACCACCAAGAAGAGACCCAGTACTTC. Translating it yields CASSLYPYHQEETQYF. V and J are TRBV7-2 and TRBJ2-5; D is unclear. CDR1 is SGHTA, CDR2 FQGNSA, per germline. The CDR3 sequence is 16 residues long. V lost 2 bases and J 3 bases, leaving 16 bases between the germline ends.

The chain recombines TRBV3-1 with TRBJ2-1; TRBD1 aligns across 7 bases. Trimming at V came to 1 base and at J to 9 bases, leaving 9 bases not matched to a gene. Germline V lookup: CDR1 LGHDT, CDR2 YNNKEL (reference sequence). This CDR3 region has 15 residues. CDR3 sequence (DNA): TGTGCCAGCAGCCAAGGCCGCCGCAGGGGGTGTGAGCAGTTCTTC. This sequence encodes CASSQGRRRGCEQFF.

V is TRBV30 and J is TRBJ2-1; no definite D call. The CDR3 contains 15 residues. V lost 0 bases and J lost 4, with 13 bases in between. The germline gives CDR1 GTSNPN, CDR2 SVGIG (reference sequence). CDR3 DNA sequence: TGTGCCTGGAGTGTCGGAATAGCTGGGTACAATGAGCAGTTCTTC. Protein sequence: CAWSVGIAGYNEQFF.

There are a few counts of this clonotype. The chain combines TRBV7-2 with TRBJ2-2; possible D gene TRBD2, 6 bases. The germline V gene has CDR1 SGHTA and CDR2 FQGNSA. V shed 2 bases and J shed 4 bases, with 11 bases lying between them. The CDR3 loop spans 15 amino acids. The CDR3 DNA sequence: TGTGCCAGCAGCTTATTGACTAGAAGCACCGGGGAGCTGTTTTTT. As protein: CASSLLTRSTGELFF. The full variable domain, in which reference TRBV7-2 and TRBJ2-2 provide the parts outside the CDR3, is GAGVSQSPSNKVTEKGKDVELRCDPISGHTALYWYRQSLGQGLEFLIYFQGNSAPDKSGLPSDRFSAERTGGSVSTLTIQRTQQEDSAVYLCASSLLTRSTGELFFGEGSRLTVL.

This clonotype was counted a few times. The J gene is TRBJ2-3, the V gene TRBV19; D may be TRBD2 (6 bases). V was pared by 5 bases and J by 3 bases, with 18 bases between. In germline, CDR1 is LNHDA, CDR2 SQIVND (reference sequence). The CDR3 is 16 amino acids. The CDR3 loop is CASSELAGTQTDTQYF. DNA of the CDR3: TGTGCCAGTAGTGAGCTAGCCGGGACTCAGACAGATACGCAGTATTTT.

This clonotype was found a few times. The chain carries TRBV13 and TRBJ1-1; 7 bases agree with TRBD1. The junction had 12 bases not matched to a gene; V was cut back by 0 bases and J by 5 bases. There are 17 residues in the CDR3. Germline CDR1 is PRHDT and CDR2 is FYEKMQ (reference sequence). DNA for the CDR3: TGTGCCAGCAGCTTAGGCGTCCGACAGGGAGGCTGGACTGAAGCTTTCTTT. Its translation: CASSLGVRQGGWTEAFF.

In its sample, this clonotype was seen a few times. The chain joins TRBV3-1 to TRBJ2-3, with D tentatively TRBD1 or TRBD2 (5 bases each). The CDR3 runs to 12 residues. The germline V and J ends were trimmed by 5 bases and 12 bases, with 15 bases remaining between them. From germline, CDR1 is LGHDT and CDR2 YNNKEL (reference sequence). The CDR3 sequence is CASSAIGTPQYF. Here the CDR3 DNA reads TGTGCCAGCAGCGCTATTGGGACGCCACAGTATTTT.

The chain joins TRBV7-2 to TRBJ1-5, with D possibly matching TRBD1 (5 bases). V was shortened by 5 bases and J by 9 bases, with 17 bases between the two germline ends. This CDR3 has 14 amino acids. Per germline, CDR1 SGHTA and CDR2 FQGNSA. The CDR3 bases are TGTGCCAGCAGCCAGACCCAGGGAGATAGGCCCCAGCATTTT. It yields the protein CASSQTQGDRPQHF.

J is TRBJ1-6 and V is TRBV7-3; the D is unclear. Trimming shortened V by 8 bases and J by 4 bases, and 6 bases separated the two germline ends. The CDR3 runs 12 residues. The germline V gene has CDR1 SGHTA and CDR2 FQGTGA. This CDR3 reads CASGRYNSPLHF. CDR3 sequence (DNA): TGTGCCAGCGGCCGGTATAATTCACCCCTCCACTTT.

J is TRBJ1-5 and V is TRBV7-2; weak D call: TRBD1 (6 bases). The germline gives CDR1 SGHTA, CDR2 FQGNSA. Between the trimmed V and J ends, which lost 5 bases and 3 bases, there was a span of 14 bases. The CDR3 consists of 15 residues. The CDR3 bases are TGTGCCAGCAGCCTCGGACAGCTGGTCAATCAGCCCCAGCATTTT. It encodes CASSLGQLVNQPQHF.

The chain has TRBV7-6 and TRBJ2-4; 12 bases agree with TRBD2. V shed 5 bases and J 13 bases; nucleotides not matched to a gene: 12. The germline gives CDR1 SGHVS, CDR2 FNYEAQ. The length of the CDR3 is 15 residues. The CDR3 here is CASSPTSGGLRTQYF. DNA of the CDR3: TGTGCCAGCAGCCCGACTAGCGGGGGCCTTAGAACCCAGTACTTC.

This clonotype came up a few times. A much larger clone sits a single nucleotide away, making a read error possible. The J gene is TRBJ2-5, the V gene TRBV10-3; D gene uncertain. V lost 5 bases to trimming and J lost 0 bases, with 1 base between them. CDR3 length: 11 residues. Per germline, CDR1 ENHRY and CDR2 SYGVKD. The DNA for the CDR3 is TGTGCCATCAGTAACCAAGAGACCCAGTACTTC. This sequence encodes CAISNQETQYF.

This clonotype showed up just a few times. The chain links TRBV7-9 to TRBJ2-7; 9 bases are shared with TRBD2. V trimming: 3 bases; J trimming: 2 bases; junction bases outside the gene matches: 5. CDR3 size: 15 residues. Per the germline V gene, CDR1 is SEHNR and CDR2 is FQNEAQ (reference sequence). The CDR3 protein is CASSLVGTSPYEQYF. CDR3 nucleotides: TGTGCCAGCAGCTTGGTCGGGACTAGCCCCTACGAGCAGTACTTC.

This clonotype has only a few counts. The chain uses TRBV28 and TRBJ2-1, with TRBD2 matching 13 bases. The germline gives CDR1 MDHEN, CDR2 SYDVKM. The CDR3 loop spans 18 amino acids. The V and J ends lost 6 bases and 7 bases, in that order; junction bases with no gene match: 15. CDR3 sequence reads: CASSPSTLTSGRRNEQFF. CDR3 coding DNA: TGTGCCAGCAGCCCAAGTACTCTGACTAGCGGGAGGAGGAATGAGCAGTTCTTC.

The chain employs TRBV7-9 and TRBJ2-7, with a tentative D call TRBD1 (6 bases). Gene TRBJ2-4 matches the end of the DNA better, so the J call may be wrong. Looked up from germline, CDR1 is SEHNR and CDR2 is FQNEAQ (reference sequence). The CDR3 is 15 amino acids. In nucleotides, the CDR3 is TGTGCCAGCAGCTTAGCGCAAGGGGGTAGAAACATTCAGTACTTC. The encoded protein is CASSLAQGGRNIQYF.

The CDR3 DNA sequence: TGTGCCATCAGTGAGTCCGGGACACCCTTGGGAGGCTACACCTTC. Translated, it gives CAISESGTPLGGYTF. The chain uses TRBV10-3 and TRBJ1-2; tentative D call: TRBD1 (6 bases). The CDR3 length is 15 residues. Trimming cost V 0 bases and J 8 bases, with 16 bases left between them. Germline loops: CDR1 ENHRY, CDR2 SYGVKD.

The chain combines TRBV28 with TRBJ2-7; no definite D call. Germline V gives CDR1 MDHEN, CDR2 SYDVKM. The CDR3 has 13 amino acids. Trimming shortened V by 5 bases and J by 3 bases, and 11 bases separated the two germline ends. The CDR3 bases are TGTGCCAGCAGTGGATCCTCCTACTACGAGCAGTACTTC. Translation gives CASSGSSYYEQYF.

This clonotype has just a few counts. This chain uses TRBV29-1 with TRBJ2-5, with 8 bases matching TRBD1. The DNA end favors TRBJ2-4, so the J call may be wrong. The CDR3 contains 11 residues. Germline V gene data show CDR1 as SQVTM and CDR2 as ANQGSEA. The CDR3 DNA reads TGCAGCGGAACAGGGGGAAACATTCAGTACTTC. Amino acids: CSGTGGNIQYF.

This clonotype was seen a handful of times. The rearrangement links TRBV12-3 or TRBV12-4 to TRBJ2-3; tentative D call: TRBD1 (5 bases). This CDR3 contains 12 residues. Trimming left V 6 bases short and J 10 bases short, with 14 bases between. DNA of the CDR3: TGTGCCAGCAGCCAAGACAGCCCAGCGCAGTATTTT. It encodes CASSQDSPAQYF.

The table lists this clonotype with a few counts. This chain joins TRBV7-3 and TRBJ2-1; D is possibly TRBD2 (6 bases). The DNA end is a closer match to TRBJ2-7, so the J assignment may be wrong. The CDR3 length is 16 residues. Germline CDR1 and CDR2: SGHTA and FQGTGA. CDR3 DNA sequence: TGTGCCAGCAGCTTAACGGGGGGTATTTCCTACAATGAGCAGTACTTC. Its protein product is CASSLTGGISYNEQYF.

The V call is TRBV28, the J call TRBJ2-7, with D tentatively TRBD1 (5 bases). The V and J ends lost 5 bases and 6 bases respectively, with 14 bases between them. CDR3 length equals 13 residues. Germline CDR1 MDHEN, CDR2 SYDVKM. CDR3 sequence: CASSAEGDGEQYF. The CDR3 coding sequence is TGTGCCAGCAGTGCCGAAGGGGATGGCGAGCAGTACTTC.

This chain uses TRBV11-2 with TRBJ2-1; TRBD2 matches 7 bases. Trimming cost V 0 bases and J 3 bases; bases outside gene matches: 8. Germline-derived CDR1 and CDR2 are SGHAT and FQNNGV. The CDR3 loop spans 17 amino acids. Written as DNA, the CDR3 is TGTGCCAGCAGCTTAGATCCCGGCGGGAGCTACTACAATGAGCAGTTCTTC. Protein product: CASSLDPGGSYYNEQFF.

This clonotype was seen only a few times. V usage is TRBV10-3 and J usage is TRBJ2-1, with 8 bases that match TRBD2. With V trimmed by 8 bases and J by 5 bases, 8 bases remained unmatched. Germline CDR1 ENHRY, CDR2 SYGVKD. The CDR3 sequence is 14 residues long. In DNA form, the CDR3 reads TGTGCCATCGGCCGGGGGGGCGGCGACAATGAGCAGTTCTTC. Its protein is CAIGRGGGDNEQFF.

This chain uses TRBV20-1 with TRBJ2-1; TRBD2 might be the D (5 bases). The CDR3 contains 16 residues. Deletions cut 6 bases from V and 2 bases from J, with 20 bases between. Germline V gene lookup returns CDR1 DFQATT and CDR2 SNEGSKA (reference sequence). CDR3 loop: CSAPKPPRVPYNEQFF. The DNA for the CDR3 is TGCAGTGCCCCCAAACCTCCGAGGGTCCCCTACAATGAGCAGTTCTTC.

The chain's CDR3 is CASSYLTSVNEQYF. The CDR3 nucleotides read TGTGCCAGCAGTTACTTAACTAGTGTCAACGAGCAGTACTTC. V is TRBV6-5 and J is TRBJ2-5; a weak D match, TRBD2 (5 bases). TRBJ2-7 matches the DNA end more closely, so the J call is doubtful. Germline V lookup: CDR1 MNHEY, CDR2 SVGAGI. This CDR3 comprises 14 residues.